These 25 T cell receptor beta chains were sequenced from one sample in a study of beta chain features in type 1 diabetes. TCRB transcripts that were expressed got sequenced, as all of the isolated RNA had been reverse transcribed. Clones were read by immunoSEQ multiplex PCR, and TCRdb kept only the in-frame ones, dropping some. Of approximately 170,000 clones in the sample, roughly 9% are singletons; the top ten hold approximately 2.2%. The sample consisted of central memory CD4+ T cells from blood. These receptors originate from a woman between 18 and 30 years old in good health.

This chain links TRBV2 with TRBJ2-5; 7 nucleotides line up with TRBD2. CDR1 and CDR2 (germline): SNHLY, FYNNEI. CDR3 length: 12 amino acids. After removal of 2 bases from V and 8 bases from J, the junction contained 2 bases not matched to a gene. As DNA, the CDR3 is TGTGCCAGCAGTGAAACTAGCGATACCCAGTACTTC. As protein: CASSETSDTQYF.

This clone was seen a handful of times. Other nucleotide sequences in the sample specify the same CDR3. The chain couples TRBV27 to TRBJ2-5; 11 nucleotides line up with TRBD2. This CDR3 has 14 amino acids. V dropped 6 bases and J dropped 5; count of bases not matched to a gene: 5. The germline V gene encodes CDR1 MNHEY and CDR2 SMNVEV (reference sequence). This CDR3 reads CASRGLAGGETQYF. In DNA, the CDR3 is TGTGCCAGCAGGGGGCTAGCGGGAGGTGAGACCCAGTACTTC.

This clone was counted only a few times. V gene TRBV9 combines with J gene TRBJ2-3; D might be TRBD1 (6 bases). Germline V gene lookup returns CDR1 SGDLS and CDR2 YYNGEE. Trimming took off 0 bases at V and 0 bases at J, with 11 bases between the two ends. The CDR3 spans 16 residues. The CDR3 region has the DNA TGTGCCAGCAGCGTAGATGGGACACCTAGCACAGATACGCAGTATTTT. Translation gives CASSVDGTPSTDTQYF.

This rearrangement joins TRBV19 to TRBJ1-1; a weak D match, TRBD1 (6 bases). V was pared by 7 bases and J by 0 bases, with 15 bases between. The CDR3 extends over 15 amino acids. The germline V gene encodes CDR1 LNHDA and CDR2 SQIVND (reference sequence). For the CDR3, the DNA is TGTGCCAGTACCCCGGGACACGCTTTGAACACTGAAGCTTTCTTT. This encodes CASTPGHALNTEAFF.

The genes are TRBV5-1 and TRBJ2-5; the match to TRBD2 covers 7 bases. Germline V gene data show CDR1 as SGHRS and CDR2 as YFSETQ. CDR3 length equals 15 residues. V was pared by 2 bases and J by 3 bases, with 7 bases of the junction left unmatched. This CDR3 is CASSFMLADEETQYF. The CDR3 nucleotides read TGCGCCAGCAGCTTTATGCTAGCGGACGAAGAGACCCAGTACTTC.

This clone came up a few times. CDR3 DNA: TGTGCCAGCAGCGTCTCAGACAGGATCACCGGGGAGCTGTTTTTT. It is translated as CASSVSDRITGELFF. The J gene is TRBJ2-2, the V gene TRBV9, with D perhaps matching TRBD1 (6 bases). Trimming took 2 bases from V and 4 from J, leaving 12 bases between them. The CDR3 is 15 amino acids. Germline V gene lookup returns CDR1 SGDLS and CDR2 YYNGEE. Filled out from reference TRBV9 and TRBJ2-2, the complete variable domain reads DSGVTQTPKHLITATGQRVTLRCSPRSGDLSVYWYQQSLDQGLQFLIQYYNGEERAKGNILERFSAQQFPDLHSELNLSSLELGDSALYFCASSVSDRITGELFFGEGSRLTVL.

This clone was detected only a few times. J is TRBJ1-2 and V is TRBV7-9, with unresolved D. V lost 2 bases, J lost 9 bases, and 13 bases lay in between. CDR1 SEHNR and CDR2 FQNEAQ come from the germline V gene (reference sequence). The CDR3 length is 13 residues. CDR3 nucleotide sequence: TGTGCCAGCAGCTTAACAACGAGGGTTAGCTACACCTTC. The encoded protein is CASSLTTRVSYTF.

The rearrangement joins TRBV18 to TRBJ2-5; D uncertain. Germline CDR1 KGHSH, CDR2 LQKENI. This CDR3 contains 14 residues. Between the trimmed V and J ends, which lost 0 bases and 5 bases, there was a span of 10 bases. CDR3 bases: TGTGCCAGCTCACCACCGTCTCCCCGGGAGACCCAGTACTTC. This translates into CASSPPSPRETQYF.

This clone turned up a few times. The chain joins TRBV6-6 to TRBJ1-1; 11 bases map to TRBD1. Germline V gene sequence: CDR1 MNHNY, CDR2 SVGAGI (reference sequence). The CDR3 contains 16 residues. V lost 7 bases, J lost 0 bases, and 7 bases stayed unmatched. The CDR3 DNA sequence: TGTGCCAGCAACCGCGGACAGGGGGCAATGAACACTGAAGCTTTCTTT. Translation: CASNRGQGAMNTEAFF.

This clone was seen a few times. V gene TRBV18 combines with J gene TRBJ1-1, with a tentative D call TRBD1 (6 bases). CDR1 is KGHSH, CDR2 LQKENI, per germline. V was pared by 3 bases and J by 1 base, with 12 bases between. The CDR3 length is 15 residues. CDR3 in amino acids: CASSPRGAANTEAFF. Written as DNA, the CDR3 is TGTGCCAGCTCACCTCGGGGGGCGGCGAACACTGAAGCTTTCTTT.

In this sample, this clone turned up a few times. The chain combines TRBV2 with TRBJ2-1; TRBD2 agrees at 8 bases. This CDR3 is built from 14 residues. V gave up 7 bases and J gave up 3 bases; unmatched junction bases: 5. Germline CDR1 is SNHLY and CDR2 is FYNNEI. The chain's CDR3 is CASIERELYNEQFF. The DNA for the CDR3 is TGTGCCAGCATCGAGCGGGAGCTCTACAATGAGCAGTTCTTC. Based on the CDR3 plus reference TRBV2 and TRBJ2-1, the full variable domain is EPEVTQTPSHQVTQMGQEVILRCVPISNHLYFYWYRQILGQKVEFLVSFYNNEISEKSEIFDDQFSVERPDGSNFTLKIRSTKLEDSAMYFCASIERELYNEQFFGPGTRLTVL.

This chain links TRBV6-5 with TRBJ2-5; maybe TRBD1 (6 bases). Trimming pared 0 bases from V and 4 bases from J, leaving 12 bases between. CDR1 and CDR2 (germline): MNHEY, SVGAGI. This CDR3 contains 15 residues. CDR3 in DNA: TGTGCCAGCAGTTACTCGAATACAGGGAGAGAGACCCAGTACTTC. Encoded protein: CASSYSNTGRETQYF.

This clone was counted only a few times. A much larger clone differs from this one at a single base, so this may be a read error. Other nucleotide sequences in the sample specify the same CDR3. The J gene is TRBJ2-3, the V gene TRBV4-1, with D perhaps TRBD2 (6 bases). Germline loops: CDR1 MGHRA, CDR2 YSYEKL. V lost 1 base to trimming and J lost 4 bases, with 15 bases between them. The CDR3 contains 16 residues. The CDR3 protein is CASSQGRDGSADTQYF. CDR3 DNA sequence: TGCGCCAGCAGCCAAGGGAGGGACGGGAGTGCAGATACGCAGTATTTT.

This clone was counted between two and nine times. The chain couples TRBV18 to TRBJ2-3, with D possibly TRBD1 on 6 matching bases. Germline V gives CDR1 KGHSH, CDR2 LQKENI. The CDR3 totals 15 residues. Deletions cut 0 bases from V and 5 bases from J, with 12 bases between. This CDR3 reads CASSPPASGEDTQYF. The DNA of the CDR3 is TGTGCCAGCTCACCACCGGCCTCAGGGGAAGATACGCAGTATTTT.

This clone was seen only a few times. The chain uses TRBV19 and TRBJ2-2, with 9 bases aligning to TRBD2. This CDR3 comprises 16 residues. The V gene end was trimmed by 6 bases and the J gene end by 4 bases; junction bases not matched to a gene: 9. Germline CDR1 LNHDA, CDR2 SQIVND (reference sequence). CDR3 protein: CASRERVAGVTGELFF. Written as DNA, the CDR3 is TGTGCCAGTAGAGAAAGGGTAGCGGGAGTCACCGGGGAGCTGTTTTTT. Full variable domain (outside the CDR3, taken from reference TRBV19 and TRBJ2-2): DGGITQSPKYLFRKEGQNVTLSCEQNLNHDAMYWYRQDPGQGLRLIYYSQIVNDFQKGDIAEGYSVSREKKESFPLTVTSAQKNPTAFYLCASRERVAGVTGELFFGEGSRLTVL.

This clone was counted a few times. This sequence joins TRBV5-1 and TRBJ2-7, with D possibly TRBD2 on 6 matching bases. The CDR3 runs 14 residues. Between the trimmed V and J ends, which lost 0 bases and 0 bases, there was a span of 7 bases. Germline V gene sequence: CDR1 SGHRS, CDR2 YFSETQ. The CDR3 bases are TGCGCCAGCAGCTTGGTCGGGAGCTCCTACGAGCAGTACTTC. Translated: CASSLVGSSYEQYF.

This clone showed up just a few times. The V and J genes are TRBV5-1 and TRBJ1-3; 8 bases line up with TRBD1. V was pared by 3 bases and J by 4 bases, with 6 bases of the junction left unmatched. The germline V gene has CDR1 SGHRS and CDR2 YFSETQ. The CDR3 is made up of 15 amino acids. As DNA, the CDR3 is TGCGCCAGCAGCTCCCAGGGGGCGCTAGGAAACACCATATATTTT. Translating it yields CASSSQGALGNTIYF.

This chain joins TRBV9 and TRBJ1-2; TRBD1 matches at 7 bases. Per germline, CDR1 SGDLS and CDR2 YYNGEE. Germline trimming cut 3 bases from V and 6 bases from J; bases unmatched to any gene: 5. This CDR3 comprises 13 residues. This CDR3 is CASSDRGEDGYTF. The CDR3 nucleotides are TGTGCCAGCAGCGACAGGGGCGAAGATGGCTACACCTTC.

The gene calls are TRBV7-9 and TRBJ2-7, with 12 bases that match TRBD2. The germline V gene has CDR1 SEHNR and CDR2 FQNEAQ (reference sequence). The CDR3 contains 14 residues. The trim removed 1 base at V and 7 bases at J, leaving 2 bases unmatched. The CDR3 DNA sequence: TGTGCCAGCAGCTTAGGGACTAGCGGGACGGAGCAGTACTTC. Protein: CASSLGTSGTEQYF.

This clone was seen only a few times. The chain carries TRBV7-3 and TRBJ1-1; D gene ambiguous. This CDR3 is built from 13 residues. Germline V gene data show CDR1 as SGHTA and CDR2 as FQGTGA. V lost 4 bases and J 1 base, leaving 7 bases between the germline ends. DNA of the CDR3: TGTGCCAGCAGCTCCCAGGAGAACACTGAAGCTTTCTTT. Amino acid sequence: CASSSQENTEAFF.

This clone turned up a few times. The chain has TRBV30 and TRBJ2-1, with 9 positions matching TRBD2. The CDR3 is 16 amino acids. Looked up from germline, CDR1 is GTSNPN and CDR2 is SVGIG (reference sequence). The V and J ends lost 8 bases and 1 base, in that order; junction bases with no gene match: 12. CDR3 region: CASRRGGANSYNEQFF. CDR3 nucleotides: TGTGCCAGTCGGCGGGGGGGGGCCAATTCCTACAATGAGCAGTTCTTC.

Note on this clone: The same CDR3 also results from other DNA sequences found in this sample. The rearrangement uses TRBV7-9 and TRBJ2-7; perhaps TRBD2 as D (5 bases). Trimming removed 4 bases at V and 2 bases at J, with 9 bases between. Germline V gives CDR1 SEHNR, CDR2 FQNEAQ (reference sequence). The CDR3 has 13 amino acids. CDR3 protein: CASSSRGAYEQYF. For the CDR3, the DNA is TGTGCCAGCAGCTCTCGGGGAGCCTACGAGCAGTACTTC.

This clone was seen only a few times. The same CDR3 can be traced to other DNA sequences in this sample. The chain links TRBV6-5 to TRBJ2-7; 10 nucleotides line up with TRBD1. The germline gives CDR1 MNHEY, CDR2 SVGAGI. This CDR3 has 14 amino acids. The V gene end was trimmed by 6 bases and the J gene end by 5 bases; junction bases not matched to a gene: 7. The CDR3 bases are TGTGCCAGCAGCCCTCCCGGGACAGGGGACGAGCAGTACTTC. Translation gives CASSPPGTGDEQYF.

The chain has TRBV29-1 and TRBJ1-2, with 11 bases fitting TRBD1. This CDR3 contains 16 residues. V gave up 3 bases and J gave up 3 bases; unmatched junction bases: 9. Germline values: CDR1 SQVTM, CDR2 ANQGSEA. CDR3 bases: TGCAGCGTTGACGCATCGTCGGACAGGGGGCACTATGGCTACACCTTC. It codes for CSVDASSDRGHYGYTF.

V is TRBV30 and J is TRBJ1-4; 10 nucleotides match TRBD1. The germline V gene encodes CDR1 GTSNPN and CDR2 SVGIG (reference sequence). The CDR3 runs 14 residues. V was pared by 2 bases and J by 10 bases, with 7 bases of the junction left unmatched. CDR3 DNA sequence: TGTGCCTGGAGTCACGACAGGGGGCGCGGAAAACTGTTTTTT. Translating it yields CAWSHDRGRGKLFF.